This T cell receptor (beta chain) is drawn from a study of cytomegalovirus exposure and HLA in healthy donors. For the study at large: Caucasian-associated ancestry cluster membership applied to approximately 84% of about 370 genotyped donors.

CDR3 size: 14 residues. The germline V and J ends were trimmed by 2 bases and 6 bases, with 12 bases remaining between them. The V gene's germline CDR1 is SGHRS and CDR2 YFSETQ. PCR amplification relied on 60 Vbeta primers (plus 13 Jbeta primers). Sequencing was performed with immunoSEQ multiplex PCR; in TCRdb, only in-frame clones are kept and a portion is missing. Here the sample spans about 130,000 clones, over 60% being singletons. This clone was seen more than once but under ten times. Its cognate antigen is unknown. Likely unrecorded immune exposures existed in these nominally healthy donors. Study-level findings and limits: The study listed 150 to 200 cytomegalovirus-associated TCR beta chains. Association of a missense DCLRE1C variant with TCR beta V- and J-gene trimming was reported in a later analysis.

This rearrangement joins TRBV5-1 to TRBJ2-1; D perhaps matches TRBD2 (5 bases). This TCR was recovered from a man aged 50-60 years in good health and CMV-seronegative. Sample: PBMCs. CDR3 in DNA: TGCGCCAGCAGCTTCCCCGGGGAGAGCAATGAGCAGTTCTTC. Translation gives CASSFPGESNEQFF.